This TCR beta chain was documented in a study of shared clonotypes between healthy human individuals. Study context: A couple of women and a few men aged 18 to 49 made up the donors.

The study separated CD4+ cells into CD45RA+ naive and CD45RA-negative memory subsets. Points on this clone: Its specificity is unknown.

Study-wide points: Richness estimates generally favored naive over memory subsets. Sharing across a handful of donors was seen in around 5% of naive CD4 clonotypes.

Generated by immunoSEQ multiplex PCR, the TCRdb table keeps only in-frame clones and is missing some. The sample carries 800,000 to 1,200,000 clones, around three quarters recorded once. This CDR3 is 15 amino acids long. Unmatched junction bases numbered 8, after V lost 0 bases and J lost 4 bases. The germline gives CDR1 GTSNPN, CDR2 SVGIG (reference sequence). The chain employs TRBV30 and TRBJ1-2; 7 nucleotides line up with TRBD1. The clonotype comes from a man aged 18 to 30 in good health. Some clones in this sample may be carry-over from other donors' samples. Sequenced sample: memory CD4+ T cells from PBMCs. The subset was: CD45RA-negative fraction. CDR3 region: CAWSVRAGGSYGYTF. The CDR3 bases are TGTGCCTGGAGTGTACGTGCAGGGGGTTCCTATGGCTACACCTTC. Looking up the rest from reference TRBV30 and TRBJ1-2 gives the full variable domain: SQTIHQWPATLVQPVGSPLSLECTVEGTSNPNLYWYRQAAGRGLQLLFYSVGIGQISSEVPQNLSASRPQDRQFILSSKKLLLSDSGFYLCAWSVRAGGSYGYTFGSGTRLTVV.